This T cell receptor (beta chain) was sequenced in a study of T cells in Graves' hyperthyroidism and ophthalmopathy (dated by TCRdb to about 2019). About the study as a whole: Peripheral blood was sampled at the time of initial diagnosis, prior to any treatment. A discovery cohort of about 100 patients, roughly 43 with Graves' ophthalmopathy and 55 to 60 with stable Graves' hyperthyroidism, was used to find distinguishing TCR V-J signatures. Prospective prediction of ophthalmopathy was tested in an independent validation cohort consisting of 18 to 20 hyperthyroidism patients and approximately 16 patients who later progressed to ophthalmopathy. The 100 or so discovery patients were randomly split 7:3 into training and test sets. In about 6 Graves' hyperthyroidism patients, the study also compared T-cell repertoires from thyroid tissue with T-cell repertoires from blood. After sampling, hyperthyroidism patients received methimazole starting at 30 mg daily, and ophthalmopathy patients received high-dose intravenous methylprednisolone. According to the paper, TCR Vbeta CDR3 sequencing was carried out on more than 120 peripheral blood samples, which came from approximately 43 ophthalmopathy, 75 or so hyperthyroidism and about 17 progressor patients. The full study reports these points: In cross-validation, a model built on a 13 V-J signature told ophthalmopathy apart from stable hyperthyroidism with under 90% sensitivity and around 83% specificity, and in testing the same model reached 80%/75%. In validation, the model predicted progression to ophthalmopathy with approximately 71% sensitivity and roughly 75% specificity, a median of around 6.6 months before onset. Most expanded thyroid clonotypes (frequency above 0.001) were also found in blood, which suggests that blood repertoires may mirror thyroid immune responses. No statistical method was used to set the sample size in advance, and investigators knew the group allocation.

Only a few counts were recorded for this clonotype. This clone's antigen is unknown. At one end, the junction sequence differs from germline, possibly due to a read error. TCR beta CDR3 regions were amplified from RNA transcripts. The first round of RT-PCR for the TCR CDR3 was performed with the HTBI primer set and the Qiagen OneStep RT-PCR kit. The libraries were constructed in a second round of multiplex PCR and then size-selected and purified. Sequencing of the libraries was done on an Illumina HiSeq2000 using paired-end 100 bp reads. The original pipeline was this. SOAPnuke was used to process the raw data, removing reads that contained adapters or uncalled bases, had a mean Phred below 15, or lacked an exact match to the constant primer or identifier. COPE v1.2.5 was used to merge high-quality paired reads, and clonotypes were defined as unique nucleotide sequences. Clonotypes were aligned to IMGT TRBV, TRBD and TRBJ reference segments using MiTCR v1.1. The analysis included only V-J combinations with a frequency above 0.0001, which together covered over 98% of the repertoires. A TCS score was defined as the ratio between F50 (clonal expansion) and ExV (chaos), using BLOSUM62-based TCRdist between CDR3 peptides within each V-J. Welch's t-statistics and random forest reduced roughly 530 V-J features to fewer than 15, which were used in a naive Bayes classifier (R e1071). The similarity between thyroid and blood repertoires was quantified using the Morisita-Horn index. The public reads were reprocessed in TCRdb via fastp at Q25 and MiXCR, keeping in-frame beta chains. Entries are consolidated by CDR3 protein sequence, retaining the most common genes and DNA. For this entry, the V and J calls and clone size follow TCRdb and not the study's own pipeline. The sample records 640,000 or so distinct CDR3 sequences, 14% to 15% of which are singletons. The ten biggest clones cover 3.5% to 4.5% of the sample.

The CDR1 and CDR2 encoded by the germline V gene are SGDLS and YYNGEE. The CDR3 holds 12 amino acids from the cysteine to the phenylalanine. Just CDR3 DNA is preserved here, 36 bases in frame from base 1. In the ophthalmopathy patients, disease was moderately to severely active, with a Clinical Activity Score of 3 or more, a NOSPECS grade of 4 or more, and a duration of less than 3 months. Patients with uncontrolled infections, other autoimmune diseases, pregnancy or lactation were excluded. Diagnoses were established on the basis of clinical symptoms, serum thyroxine and TRAb, thyroid ultrasound, and orbital computed tomography. PBMCs were isolated from more than 9 ml of fresh peripheral blood by Ficoll-Paque density gradient centrifugation. Total RNA was extracted with Trizol reagent, and quality was checked on an Agilent 2100 Bioanalyzer.

The sample comprised blood. This clonotype was obtained from a woman aged 35 to 49 with Graves' ophthalmopathy. Recombination linked TRBV9 to TRBJ1-1; the D segment could be TRBD1, given 5 matching bases. The CDR3 reads as follows: CASSVPGTGAFF. The nucleotide sequence reads as follows: TGTGCCAGCAGCGTACCCGGGACTGGAGCTTTCTTT.